This TCR beta chain was captured in a study of Ad26.COV2.S vaccination and SARS-CoV-2 variants. Study as a whole: Donor had been placed in the Ad26.COV2.S arm of the COV1001 trial. In the study, Ad26.COV2.S was injected intramuscularly once, or twice 56 days apart. Points from the study as a whole: Greater spike-specific TCR breadth was seen in vaccine recipients than in placebo recipients.

Sequencing was performed with immunoSEQ multiplex PCR; in TCRdb, only in-frame clones are kept and a portion is missing. The sample lists 350,000 to 600,000 clones, 80% to 90% occurring once. Looked up from germline, CDR1 is MDHEN and CDR2 is SYDVKM. V shed 6 bases and J shed 2 bases, with 10 bases lying between them. The CDR3 length is 13 residues. Comment on this clone: No antigen is known for it.

Treatment given: about 20 received Ad26.COV2.S at low or high dose, single or two shots; about 5 received placebo; per-sample allocation not given. Following the first vaccine or placebo injection, samples were taken on day 63. Within Boston, the person who donated was an adult of 18-55 years. V usage is TRBV28 and J usage is TRBJ1-2, with D unresolved. This TCR derives from a person between 18 and 65 years old who received the Ad26.COV2.S COVID-19 vaccine or a placebo. Sequencing was performed on peripheral blood, taken in a trial of Ad26.COV2.S vaccine versus placebo. CDR3 coding DNA: TGTGCCAGCAGCTCACACTCGAACTATGGCTACACCTTC. This gives the protein CASSSHSNYGYTF.